These 20 T cell receptor beta chains originate from one sample sequenced in a study of shared clonotypes between healthy human individuals. Sequencing used immunoSEQ multiplex PCR; TCRdb keeps in-frame clones, though not all of them. This sample has under 850,000 clones, with approximately 92% found just once. Naive CD8 isolation took CD45RO-negative cells positively selected for CCR7 and excluded terminally differentiated effector memory CD45RA+ cells. Sample: naive CD8+ T cells sorted from blood. The source of these receptors is a man between 25 and 39 years old in good health.

A single count supports this clone. This chain uses TRBV7-9 with TRBJ2-2, with TRBD1 matching 8 bases. Germline CDR1 and CDR2: SEHNR and FQNEAQ (reference sequence). The CDR3 is 18 amino acids. V trimming: 0 bases; J trimming: 7 bases; junction bases outside the gene matches: 13. The CDR3 sequence is CASSLAQNRAGGIGELFF. Written as DNA, the CDR3 is TGTGCCAGCAGCTTAGCCCAAAACCGCGCAGGGGGCATCGGGGAGCTGTTTTTT.

This chain connects TRBV28 to TRBJ1-2; TRBD1 agrees at 7 bases. J gave up 6 bases and V 1 base, and 8 bases lay outside the gene matches. Per germline, CDR1 MDHEN and CDR2 SYDVKM. The length of the CDR3 is 15 residues. CDR3 sequence: CASSLFTGALDGYTF. The CDR3 coding sequence is TGTGCCAGCAGTTTATTCACAGGGGCCTTGGATGGCTACACCTTC.

The V call is TRBV28, the J call TRBJ1-3; D unresolved. The CDR3 covers 15 residues. The V end was cut by 6 bases, the J end by 6 bases, with 18 bases between. CDR1 and CDR2 (germline): MDHEN, SYDVKM. This chain's CDR3 is CASSHLVGTANTIYF. CDR3 nucleotide sequence: TGTGCCAGCAGCCATCTCGTCGGAACCGCAAACACCATATATTTT.

This chain uses TRBV27 with TRBJ2-1; D ambiguous. Germline V gene data show CDR1 as MNHEY and CDR2 as SMNVEV (reference sequence). V was shortened by 2 bases and J by 2 bases, with 7 bases between the two germline ends. This CDR3 region has 14 residues. The CDR3 here is CASSLIDTYNEQFF. CDR3 coding DNA: TGTGCCAGCAGTTTAATTGACACCTACAATGAGCAGTTCTTC.

CDR3 nucleotides: TGTGCCAGCAGCGGGACTAGCGGGACCAATACGCAGTATTTT. The encoded protein is CASSGTSGTNTQYF. The chain links TRBV9 to TRBJ2-3, with 12 bases fitting TRBD2. This CDR3 has 14 residues. Germline loops: CDR1 SGDLS, CDR2 YYNGEE. The V segment lost 3 bases and the J segment 7 bases; nucleotides outside the gene matches: 3.

The chain is built from TRBV13 and TRBJ2-1; D may be TRBD1 (6 bases). V dropped 3 bases and J dropped 4 bases, with 13 bases sitting between them. The CDR3 sequence is 15 residues long. From germline, CDR1 is PRHDT and CDR2 FYEKMQ (reference sequence). CDR3 residues: CASSFTGMGYNEQFF. As DNA, the CDR3 is TGTGCCAGCAGCTTTACAGGGATGGGGTACAATGAGCAGTTCTTC. Variable domain in full (rest from reference TRBV13 and TRBJ2-1): AAGVIQSPRHLIKEKRETATLKCYPIPRHDTVYWYQQGPGQDPQFLISFYEKMQSDKGSIPDRFSAQQFSDYHSELNMSSLELGDSALYFCASSFTGMGYNEQFFGPGTRLTVL.

The genes are TRBV14 and TRBJ2-1; TRBD2 is a possible D gene (5 bases). V lost 0 bases and J 4 bases, leaving 13 bases between the germline ends. The CDR3 has 16 residues. Germline-derived CDR1 and CDR2 are SGHDN and FVKESK. The chain's CDR3 is CASSQDRRLPYNEQFF. The CDR3 DNA is TGTGCCAGCAGCCAAGATCGGAGACTACCATACAATGAGCAGTTCTTC.

This chain connects TRBV5-1 to TRBJ2-7, with 8 bases matching TRBD2. Trimming cost V 0 bases and J 4 bases; bases outside gene matches: 15. Per the germline V gene, CDR1 is SGHRS and CDR2 is YFSETQ. The CDR3 runs 18 residues. The CDR3 protein is CASSLGGPTSGEFYEQYF. The CDR3 bases are TGCGCCAGCAGCTTGGGGGGCCCAACTAGCGGAGAGTTTTACGAGCAGTACTTC.

CDR3 DNA: TGCAGCATAGGCCTGGGAGCCTACGAGCAGTACTTC. Its translation is CSIGLGAYEQYF. The genes are TRBV29-1 and TRBJ2-7, with a weak D call TRBD2 (5 bases). Per germline, CDR1 SQVTM and CDR2 ANQGSEA. The V and J ends lost 8 bases and 2 bases respectively, with 13 bases between them. This CDR3 is 12 amino acids long.

The chain uses TRBV7-9 and TRBJ2-1; 8 nucleotides line up with TRBD2. The CDR3 contains 18 residues. The V gene end was trimmed by 5 bases and the J gene end by 5 bases; junction bases not matched to a gene: 17. Germline V lookup: CDR1 SEHNR, CDR2 FQNEAQ (reference sequence). DNA for the CDR3: TGTGCCAGCAGCCCCCCAGGGAGCGGGAGTATTACTCACAATGAGCAGTTCTTC. This gives the protein CASSPPGSGSITHNEQFF.

The gene calls are TRBV9 and TRBJ1-2; D is unresolved. CDR3 length: 17 amino acids. CDR1 SGDLS and CDR2 YYNGEE come from the germline V gene. Trimming left V 4 bases short and J 3 bases short, with 22 bases between. The CDR3 region is CASSPGPGPEKYYGYTF. CDR3 coding DNA: TGTGCCAGCAGCCCGGGCCCCGGACCGGAGAAGTACTATGGCTACACCTTC.

This clone was seen only once. The chain uses TRBV7-3 and TRBJ2-3; 8 bases are a match to TRBD2. CDR1 is SGHTA and CDR2 is FQGTGA in the germline V gene. With V trimmed by 5 bases and J by 5 bases, 6 bases remained unmatched. The CDR3 is made up of 14 amino acids. This CDR3 reads CASSEESGGDTQYF. The CDR3 coding sequence is TGTGCCAGCAGCGAAGAAAGCGGGGGAGATACGCAGTATTTT.

The chain recombines TRBV5-4 with TRBJ1-4; a weak D match, TRBD1 (5 bases). The CDR3 is 15 amino acids. V gave up 4 bases and J gave up 8 bases, with 18 bases separating them. Germline CDR1 SGHNT, CDR2 YYREEE (reference sequence). This CDR3 is CASSPEWGTGEKLFF. The CDR3 region has the DNA TGTGCCAGCAGCCCCGAGTGGGGGACGGGCGAAAAACTGTTTTTT.

This chain uses TRBV4-2 with TRBJ2-1; the D gene could be TRBD1 or TRBD2 (5 bases each). The CDR3 consists of 14 residues. Germline V gives CDR1 LGHNA, CDR2 YNFKEQ. V was cut by 1 base and J by 10 bases, with 14 bases left in between. The CDR3 loop is CASSQAGERGEQFF. The CDR3 region has the DNA TGTGCCAGCAGCCAAGCGGGCGAGAGGGGAGAGCAGTTCTTC.

The chain couples TRBV30 to TRBJ1-5; D ambiguous. V was pared by 1 base and J by 3 bases, with 13 bases between. CDR3 size: 15 residues. The germline CDR1 and CDR2 sequences are GTSNPN and SVGIG (reference sequence). The CDR3, as DNA: TGTGCCTGGAGTGCTGGGGTTGGGGACAATCAGCCCCAGCATTTT. It translates to CAWSAGVGDNQPQHF.

This clone was seen a few times. This chain uses TRBV7-6 with TRBJ2-1; possible D gene TRBD2, 6 bases. Per germline, CDR1 SGHVS and CDR2 FNYEAQ. Between the trimmed V and J ends, which lost 2 bases and 4 bases, there was a span of 15 bases. This CDR3 has 16 amino acids. CDR3 sequence reads: CASSLRIGGGYNEQFF. CDR3 coding DNA: TGTGCCAGCAGCTTACGGATCGGGGGAGGATACAATGAGCAGTTCTTC. Filled out from reference TRBV7-6 and TRBJ2-1, the complete variable domain reads GAGVSQSPRYKVTKRGQDVALRCDPISGHVSLYWYRQALGQGPEFLTYFNYEAQQDKSGLPNDRFSAERPEGSISTLTIQRTEQRDSAMYRCASSLRIGGGYNEQFFGPGTRLTVL.

The J gene is TRBJ1-2, the V gene TRBV7-9; D uncertain. CDR1 and CDR2 (germline): SEHNR, FQNEAQ (reference sequence). V lost 0 bases and J 4 bases, leaving 12 bases between the germline ends. CDR3 length: 15 residues. CDR3 in amino acids: CASSLASPRGYGYTF. The CDR3 DNA is TGTGCCAGCAGCTTAGCGAGCCCCCGGGGCTATGGCTACACCTTC.

The rearrangement joins TRBV6-5 to TRBJ2-7; D might be TRBD2 (6 bases). This CDR3 is built from 15 residues. V was clipped by 0 bases and J by 5 bases, with 14 bases between them. Germline CDR1 reads MNHEY; CDR2 reads SVGAGI. In nucleotides, the CDR3 is TGTGCCAGCAGTTACTCGGCTAGCGTTCACAACGAGCAGTACTTC. As protein: CASSYSASVHNEQYF.

The chain uses TRBV6-6 and TRBJ2-5; D is undetermined. Germline CDR1 reads MNHNY; CDR2 reads SVGAGI (reference sequence). This CDR3 comprises 15 residues. Trimming removed 0 bases at V and 4 bases at J, with 12 bases between. CDR3 in amino acids: CASSYSAPTIETQYF. The DNA of the CDR3 is TGTGCCAGCAGTTACTCGGCCCCCACTATAGAGACCCAGTACTTC.

The chain employs TRBV11-2 and TRBJ1-4; D may be TRBD1 (6 bases). Looked up from germline, CDR1 is SGHAT and CDR2 is FQNNGV. The CDR3 is made up of 17 amino acids. V gave up 0 bases and J gave up 4 bases, with 15 bases separating them. DNA for the CDR3: TGTGCCAGCAGCTTAGATCTCTGGGGGCGGATTAATGAAAAACTGTTTTTT. Translating gives CASSLDLWGRINEKLFF.